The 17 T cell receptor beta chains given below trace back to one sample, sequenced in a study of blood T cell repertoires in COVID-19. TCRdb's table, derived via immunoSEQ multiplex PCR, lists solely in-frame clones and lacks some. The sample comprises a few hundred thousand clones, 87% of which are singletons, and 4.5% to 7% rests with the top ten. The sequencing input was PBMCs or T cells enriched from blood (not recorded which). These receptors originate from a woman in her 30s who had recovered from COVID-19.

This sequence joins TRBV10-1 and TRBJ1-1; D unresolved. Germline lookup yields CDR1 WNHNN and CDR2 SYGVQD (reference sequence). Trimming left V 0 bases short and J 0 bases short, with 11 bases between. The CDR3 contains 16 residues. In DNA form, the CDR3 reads TGCGCCAGCAGTGAGTCGCGTGGCAGGCTGAACACTGAAGCTTTCTTT. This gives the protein CASSESRGRLNTEAFF.

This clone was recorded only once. The CDR3 nucleotides read TGTGCCACCAGCAAGACAGGGAGCAATCAGCCCCAGCATTTT. Its protein product is CATSKTGSNQPQHF. The chain couples TRBV15 to TRBJ1-5; TRBD1 matches at 7 bases. The CDR3 is 14 amino acids. V gave up 4 bases and J gave up 1 base; unmatched junction bases: 1. CDR1 LNHNV and CDR2 YYDKDF come from the germline V gene (reference sequence).

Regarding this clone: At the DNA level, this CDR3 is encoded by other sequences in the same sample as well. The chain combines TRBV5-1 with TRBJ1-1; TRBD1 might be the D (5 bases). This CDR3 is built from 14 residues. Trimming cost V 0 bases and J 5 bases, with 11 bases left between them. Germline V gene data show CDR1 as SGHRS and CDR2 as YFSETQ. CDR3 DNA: TGCGCCAGCAGCTTGGGAAGGGGAGGGACTGAAGCTTTCTTT. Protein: CASSLGRGGTEAFF.

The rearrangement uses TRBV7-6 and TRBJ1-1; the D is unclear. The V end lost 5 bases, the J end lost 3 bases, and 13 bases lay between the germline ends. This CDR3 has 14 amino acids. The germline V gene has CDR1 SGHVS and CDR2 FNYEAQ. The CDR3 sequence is CASSPAVRDTEAFF. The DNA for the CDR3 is TGTGCCAGCAGCCCAGCGGTTCGGGACACTGAAGCTTTCTTT.

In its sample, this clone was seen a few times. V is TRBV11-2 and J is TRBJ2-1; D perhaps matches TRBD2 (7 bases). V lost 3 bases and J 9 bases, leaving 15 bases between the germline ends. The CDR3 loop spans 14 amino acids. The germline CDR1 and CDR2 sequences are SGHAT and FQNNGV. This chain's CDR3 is CASSFNWGGGEQFF. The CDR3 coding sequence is TGTGCCAGCAGCTTCAACTGGGGGGGCGGTGAGCAGTTCTTC.

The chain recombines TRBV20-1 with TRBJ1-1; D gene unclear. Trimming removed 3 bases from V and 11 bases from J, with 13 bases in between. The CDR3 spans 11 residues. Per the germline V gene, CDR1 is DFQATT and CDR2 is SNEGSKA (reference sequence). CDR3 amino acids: CSASTSLKAFF. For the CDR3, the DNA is TGCAGTGCTAGCACTTCACTGAAGGCTTTCTTT.

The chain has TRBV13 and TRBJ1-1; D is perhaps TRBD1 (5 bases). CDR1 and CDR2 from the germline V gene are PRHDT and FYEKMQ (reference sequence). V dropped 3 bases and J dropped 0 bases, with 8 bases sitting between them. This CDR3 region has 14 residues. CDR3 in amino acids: CASSLTEMNTEAFF. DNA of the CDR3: TGTGCCAGCAGCTTGACAGAAATGAACACTGAAGCTTTCTTT.

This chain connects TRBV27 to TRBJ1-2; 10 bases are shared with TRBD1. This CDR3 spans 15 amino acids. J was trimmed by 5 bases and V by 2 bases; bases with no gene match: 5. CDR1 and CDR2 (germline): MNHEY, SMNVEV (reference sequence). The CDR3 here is CASSLNDRGPYGYTF. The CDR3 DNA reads TGTGCCAGCAGTTTAAATGACAGGGGGCCTTATGGCTACACCTTC.

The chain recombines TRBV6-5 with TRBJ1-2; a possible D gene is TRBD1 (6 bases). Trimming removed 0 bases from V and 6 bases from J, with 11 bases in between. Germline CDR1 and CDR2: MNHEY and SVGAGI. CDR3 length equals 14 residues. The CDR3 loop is CASSYSGGLNGYTF. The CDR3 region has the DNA TGTGCCAGCAGTTACTCGGGGGGGCTAAATGGCTACACCTTC.

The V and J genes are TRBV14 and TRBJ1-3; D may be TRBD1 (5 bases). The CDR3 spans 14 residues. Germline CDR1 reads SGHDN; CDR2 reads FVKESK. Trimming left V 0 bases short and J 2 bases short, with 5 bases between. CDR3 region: CASSQDRAGNTIYF. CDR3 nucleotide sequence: TGTGCCAGCAGCCAAGACAGGGCTGGAAACACCATATATTTT. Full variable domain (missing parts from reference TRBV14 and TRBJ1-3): EAGVTQFPSHSVIEKGQTVTLRCDPISGHDNLYWYRRVMGKEIKFLLHFVKESKQDESGMPNNRFLAERTGGTYSTLKVQPAELEDSGVYFCASSQDRAGNTIYFGEGSWLTVV.

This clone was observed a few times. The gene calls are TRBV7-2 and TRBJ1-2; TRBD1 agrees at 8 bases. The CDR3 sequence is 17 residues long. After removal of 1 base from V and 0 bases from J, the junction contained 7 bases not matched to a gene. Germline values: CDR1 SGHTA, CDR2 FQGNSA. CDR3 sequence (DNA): TGTGCCAGCAGCTTAGGCCAGGGGGCCCTCGCTAACTATGGCTACACCTTC. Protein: CASSLGQGALANYGYTF. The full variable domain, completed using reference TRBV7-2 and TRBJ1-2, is GAGVSQSPSNKVTEKGKDVELRCDPISGHTALYWYRQSLGQGLEFLIYFQGNSAPDKSGLPSDRFSAERTGGSVSTLTIQRTQQEDSAVYLCASSLGQGALANYGYTFGSGTRLTVV.

In DNA, the CDR3 is TGTGCCATCAGGGGTACGACTTCCATTGAAGCTTTCTTT. It codes for CAIRGTTSIEAFF. V is TRBV10-3 and J is TRBJ1-1; no clear D. The V and J ends lost 6 bases and 7 bases respectively, with 15 bases between them. This CDR3 region has 13 residues. CDR1 and CDR2 from the germline V gene are ENHRY and SYGVKD.

DNA of the CDR3: TGTGCCAGCAGTTTAACCGACAGGGTGAGGAATGAAAAACTGTTTTTT. This codes for CASSLTDRVRNEKLFF. The chain joins TRBV28 to TRBJ1-4, with 7 bases fitting TRBD1. V gave up 2 bases and J gave up 5 bases; unmatched junction bases: 8. Looked up from germline, CDR1 is MDHEN and CDR2 is SYDVKM. This CDR3 has 16 residues.

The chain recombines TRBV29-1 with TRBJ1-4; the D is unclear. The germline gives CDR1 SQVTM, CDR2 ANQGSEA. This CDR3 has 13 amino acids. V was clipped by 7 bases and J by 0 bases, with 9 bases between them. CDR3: CSGNRATNEKLFF. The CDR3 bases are TGCAGCGGCAACAGAGCAACTAATGAAAAACTGTTTTTT.

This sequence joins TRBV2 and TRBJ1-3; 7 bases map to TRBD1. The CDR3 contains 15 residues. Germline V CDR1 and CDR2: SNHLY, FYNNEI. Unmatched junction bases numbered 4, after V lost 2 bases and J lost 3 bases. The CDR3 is CASSENWTGGNTIYF. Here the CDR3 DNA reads TGTGCCAGCAGTGAAAATTGGACAGGTGGAAACACCATATATTTT. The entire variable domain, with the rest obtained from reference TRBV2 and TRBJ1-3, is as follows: EPEVTQTPSHQVTQMGQEVILRCVPISNHLYFYWYRQILGQKVEFLVSFYNNEISEKSEIFDDQFSVERPDGSNFTLKIRSTKLEDSAMYFCASSENWTGGNTIYFGEGSWLTVV.

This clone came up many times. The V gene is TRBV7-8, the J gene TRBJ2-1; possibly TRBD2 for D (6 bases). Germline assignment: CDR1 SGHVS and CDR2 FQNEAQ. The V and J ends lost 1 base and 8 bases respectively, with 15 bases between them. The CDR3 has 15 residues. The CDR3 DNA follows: TGTGCCAGCAGCTTAGGACTGCGGGGTGGCGATGAGCAGTTCTTC. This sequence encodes CASSLGLRGGDEQFF.

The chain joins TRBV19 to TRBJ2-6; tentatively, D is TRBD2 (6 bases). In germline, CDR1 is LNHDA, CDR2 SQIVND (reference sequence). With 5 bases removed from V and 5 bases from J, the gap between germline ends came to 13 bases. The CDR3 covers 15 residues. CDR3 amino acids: CASSPTGVWANVLTF. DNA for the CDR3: TGTGCCAGTAGTCCCACGGGGGTCTGGGCCAACGTCCTGACTTTC.